This entry describes one TCR beta chain. These data are taken from a study of blood T cell repertoires in COVID-19. With 5 bases clipped from V and 4 bases from J, the junction kept 6 bases outside the gene matches. The CDR3 is 15 residues long. Germline lookup yields CDR1 SGHAT and CDR2 FQDESV (reference sequence). Participants came from some 23 US areas, aged roughly 18 to 95 years. As originally analysed: The authors estimated nucleated cell counts from reference gene primer amplification. The method was immunoSEQ multiplex PCR; TCRdb's version includes in-frame clones alone and lacks a portion of them. For V, J and clone size, that table is used; D and trimming come from the DNA. The data contain hundreds of thousands of clones, under 95% of them singletons.

The chain is built from TRBV11-1 and TRBJ2-1, with 9 bases identical to TRBD1. The TCR originated in a man in his fifties or sixties who had recovered from COVID-19. Sequenced sample: PBMCs or T cells enriched from blood (not recorded which). CDR3 amino acids: CASSSNRGRYNEQFF. In DNA form, the CDR3 reads TGTGCCAGCAGCAGCAACAGGGGGCGTTACAATGAGCAGTTCTTC.